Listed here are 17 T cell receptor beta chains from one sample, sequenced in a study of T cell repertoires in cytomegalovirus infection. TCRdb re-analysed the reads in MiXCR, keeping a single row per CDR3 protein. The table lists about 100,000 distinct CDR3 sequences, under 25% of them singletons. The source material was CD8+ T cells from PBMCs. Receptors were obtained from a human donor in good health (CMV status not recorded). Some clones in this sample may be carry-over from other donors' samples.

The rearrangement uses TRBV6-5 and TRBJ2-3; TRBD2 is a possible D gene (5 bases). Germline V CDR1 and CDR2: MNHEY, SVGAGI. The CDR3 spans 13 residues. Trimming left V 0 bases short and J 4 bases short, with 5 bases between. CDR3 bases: TGTGCCAGCAGTTACTCTAGCGCAGATACGCAGTATTTT. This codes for CASSYSSADTQYF.

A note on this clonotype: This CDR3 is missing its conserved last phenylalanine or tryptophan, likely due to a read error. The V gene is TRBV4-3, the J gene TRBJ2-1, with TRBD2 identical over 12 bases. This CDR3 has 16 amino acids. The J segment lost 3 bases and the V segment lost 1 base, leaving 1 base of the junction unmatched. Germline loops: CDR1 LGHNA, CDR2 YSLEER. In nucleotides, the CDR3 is TGCGCCAGCAGCCAAGGACTAGCGGGGGACTACAATGAGCAGTTCTCC. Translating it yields CASSQGLAGDYNEQFS.

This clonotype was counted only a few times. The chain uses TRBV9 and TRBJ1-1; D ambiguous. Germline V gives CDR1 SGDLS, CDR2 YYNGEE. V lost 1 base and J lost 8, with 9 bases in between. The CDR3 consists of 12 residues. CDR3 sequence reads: CASSVKGGEAFF. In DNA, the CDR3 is TGTGCCAGCAGCGTAAAAGGCGGCGAAGCTTTCTTT.

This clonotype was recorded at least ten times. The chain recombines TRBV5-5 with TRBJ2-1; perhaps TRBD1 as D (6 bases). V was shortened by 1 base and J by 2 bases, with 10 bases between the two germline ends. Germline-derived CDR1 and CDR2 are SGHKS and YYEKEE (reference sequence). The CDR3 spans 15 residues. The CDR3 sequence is CASSLYGDTYNEQFF. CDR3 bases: TGTGCCAGCAGCTTGTACGGGGACACCTACAATGAGCAGTTCTTC.

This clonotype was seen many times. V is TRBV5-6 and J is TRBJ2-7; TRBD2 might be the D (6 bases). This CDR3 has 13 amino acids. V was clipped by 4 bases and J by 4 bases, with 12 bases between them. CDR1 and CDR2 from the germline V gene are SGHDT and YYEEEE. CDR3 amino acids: CASSLGAGYEQYF. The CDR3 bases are TGTGCCAGCAGCCTCGGGGCGGGATACGAGCAGTACTTC.

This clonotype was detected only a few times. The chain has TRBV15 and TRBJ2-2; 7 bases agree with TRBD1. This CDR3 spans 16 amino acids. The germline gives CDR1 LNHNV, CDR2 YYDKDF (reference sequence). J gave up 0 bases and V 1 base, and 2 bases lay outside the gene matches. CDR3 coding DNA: TGTGCCACCAGCAGAGGGGGGACAGCGAACACCGGGGAGCTGTTTTTT. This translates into CATSRGGTANTGELFF.

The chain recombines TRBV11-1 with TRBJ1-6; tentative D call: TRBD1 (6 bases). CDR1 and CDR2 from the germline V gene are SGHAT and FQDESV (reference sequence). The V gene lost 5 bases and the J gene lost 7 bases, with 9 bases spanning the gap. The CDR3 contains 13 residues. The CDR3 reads CASSQGLNSPLHF. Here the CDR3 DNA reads TGTGCCAGCAGCCAGGGGTTAAATTCACCCCTCCACTTT. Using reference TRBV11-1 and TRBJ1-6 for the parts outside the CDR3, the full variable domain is EAEVAQSPRYKITEKSQAVAFWCDPISGHATLYWYRQILGQGPELLVQFQDESVVDDSQLPKDRFSAERLKGVDSTLKIQPAELGDSAMYLCASSQGLNSPLHFGNGTRLTVT.

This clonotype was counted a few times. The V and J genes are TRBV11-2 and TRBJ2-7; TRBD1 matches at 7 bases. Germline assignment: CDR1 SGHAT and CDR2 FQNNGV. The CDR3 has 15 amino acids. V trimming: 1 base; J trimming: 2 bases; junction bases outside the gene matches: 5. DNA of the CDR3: TGTGCCAGCAGCTTAGGTAGGACAGGAACCTACGAGCAGTACTTC. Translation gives CASSLGRTGTYEQYF.

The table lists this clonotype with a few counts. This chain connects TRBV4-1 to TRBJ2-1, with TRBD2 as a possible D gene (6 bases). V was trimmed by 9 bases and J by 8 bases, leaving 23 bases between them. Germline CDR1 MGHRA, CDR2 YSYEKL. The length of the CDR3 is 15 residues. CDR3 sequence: CARPLTGGRRDEQFF. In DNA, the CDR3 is TGCGCCAGACCGCTGACCGGAGGGCGTAGAGATGAGCAGTTCTTC.

CDR3 in DNA: TGCAGCGTTGAAGATGGGATGACTAGCGGGAGGCCGAGCTCCTACAATGAGCAGTTCTTC. Its protein product is CSVEDGMTSGRPSSYNEQFF. This chain uses TRBV29-1 with TRBJ2-1; 13 bases are a match to TRBD2. Germline CDR1 reads SQVTM; CDR2 reads ANQGSEA. The CDR3 contains 20 residues. V was pared by 0 bases and J by 0 bases, with 11 bases of the junction left unmatched.

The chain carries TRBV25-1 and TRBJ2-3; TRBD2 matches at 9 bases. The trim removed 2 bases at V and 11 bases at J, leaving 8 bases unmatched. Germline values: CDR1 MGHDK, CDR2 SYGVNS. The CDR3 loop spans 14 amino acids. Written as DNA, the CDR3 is TGTGCCAGCAGTGAAGTCCTAGCGGGGAGAGAGCAGTATTTT. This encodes CASSEVLAGREQYF.

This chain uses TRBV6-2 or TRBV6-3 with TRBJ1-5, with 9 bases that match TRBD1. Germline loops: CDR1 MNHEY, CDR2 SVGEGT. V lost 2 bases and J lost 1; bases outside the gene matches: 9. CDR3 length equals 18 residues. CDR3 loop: CASSYNRGQDRSNQPQHF. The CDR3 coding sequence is TGTGCCAGCAGTTACAACAGGGGGCAGGATCGGAGCAATCAGCCCCAGCATTTT.

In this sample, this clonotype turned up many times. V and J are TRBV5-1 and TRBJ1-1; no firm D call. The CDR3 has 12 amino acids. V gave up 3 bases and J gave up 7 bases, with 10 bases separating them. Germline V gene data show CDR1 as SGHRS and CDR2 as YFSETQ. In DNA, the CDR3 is TGCGCCAGCAGCTCGGGGAAGAGTGAAGCTTTCTTT. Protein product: CASSSGKSEAFF.

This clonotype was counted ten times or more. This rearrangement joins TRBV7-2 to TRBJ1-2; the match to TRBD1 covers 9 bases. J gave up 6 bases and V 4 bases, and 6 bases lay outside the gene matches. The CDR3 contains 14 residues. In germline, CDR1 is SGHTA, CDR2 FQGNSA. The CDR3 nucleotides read TGTGCCAGCAGCTCGGGACAGGGTGCGGATGGCTACACCTTC. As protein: CASSSGQGADGYTF. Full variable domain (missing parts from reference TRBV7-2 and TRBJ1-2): GAGVSQSPSNKVTEKGKDVELRCDPISGHTALYWYRQSLGQGLEFLIYFQGNSAPDKSGLPSDRFSAERTGGSVSTLTIQRTQQEDSAVYLCASSSGQGADGYTFGSGTRLTVV.

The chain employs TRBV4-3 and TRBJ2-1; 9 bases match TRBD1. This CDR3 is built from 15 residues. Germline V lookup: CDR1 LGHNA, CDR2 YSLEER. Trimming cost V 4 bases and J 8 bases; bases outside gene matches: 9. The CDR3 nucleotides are TGCGCCAGCAGCCCCTCGGGACAGGGAGCCGATGAGCAGTTCTTC. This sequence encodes CASSPSGQGADEQFF.

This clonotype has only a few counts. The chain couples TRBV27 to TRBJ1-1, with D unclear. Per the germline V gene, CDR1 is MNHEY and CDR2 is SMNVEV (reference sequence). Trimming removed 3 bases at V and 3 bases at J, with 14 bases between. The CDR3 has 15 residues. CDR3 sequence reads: CASSLVYSRYTEAFF. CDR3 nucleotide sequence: TGTGCCAGCAGTTTGGTTTACAGCCGCTACACTGAAGCTTTCTTT.

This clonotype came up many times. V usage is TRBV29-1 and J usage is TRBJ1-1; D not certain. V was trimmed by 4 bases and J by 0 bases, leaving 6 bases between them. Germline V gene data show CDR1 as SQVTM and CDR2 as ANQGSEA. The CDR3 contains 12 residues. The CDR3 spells CSVAEMNTEAFF. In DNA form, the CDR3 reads TGCAGCGTTGCAGAAATGAACACTGAAGCTTTCTTT.